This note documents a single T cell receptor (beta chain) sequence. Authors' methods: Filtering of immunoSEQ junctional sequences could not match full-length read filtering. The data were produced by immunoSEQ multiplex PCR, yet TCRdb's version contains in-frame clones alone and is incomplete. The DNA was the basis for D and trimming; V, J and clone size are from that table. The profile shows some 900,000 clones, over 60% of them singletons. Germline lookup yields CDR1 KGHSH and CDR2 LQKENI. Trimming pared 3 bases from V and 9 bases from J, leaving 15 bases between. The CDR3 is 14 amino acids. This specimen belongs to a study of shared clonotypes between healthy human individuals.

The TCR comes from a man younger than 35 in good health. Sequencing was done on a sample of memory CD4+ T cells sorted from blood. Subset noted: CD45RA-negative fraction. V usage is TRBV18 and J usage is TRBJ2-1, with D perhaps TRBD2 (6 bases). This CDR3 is CASSPPGLLGEQFF. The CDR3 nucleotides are TGTGCCAGCTCACCCCCGGGACTGTTGGGTGAGCAGTTCTTC. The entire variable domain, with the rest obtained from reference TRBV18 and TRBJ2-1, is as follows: NAGVMQNPRHLVRRRGQEARLRCSPMKGHSHVYWYRQLPEEGLKFMVYLQKENIIDESGMPKERFSAEFPKEGPSILRIQQVVRGDSAAYFCASSPPGLLGEQFFGPGTRLTVL.